This entry lists 30 T cell receptor beta chains sequenced from one sample in a study of cytomegalovirus exposure and HLA in healthy donors. Amplification used 60 Vbeta primers and 13 Jbeta primers. Generated by immunoSEQ multiplex PCR, the TCRdb table keeps only in-frame clones and is missing some. The sample holds some 190,000 clones, approximately 70% seen once. Sample: PBMCs. These TCRs come from a woman in her twenties or thirties in good health and CMV-seropositive.

This clone appeared a few times. The chain links TRBV7-2 to TRBJ1-6, with 7 bases that match TRBD1. The germline gives CDR1 SGHTA, CDR2 FQGNSA. With V trimmed by 3 bases and J by 11 bases, 10 bases remained unmatched. CDR3 size: 15 residues. The CDR3 DNA reads TGTGCCAGCAGCTTTCGACAGGGCCCCTTAACACCCCTCCACTTT. Translation gives CASSFRQGPLTPLHF.

This clone was counted only a few times. The chain couples TRBV5-1 to TRBJ2-1, with 8 nucleotides matching TRBD2. Germline CDR1 reads SGHRS; CDR2 reads YFSETQ. V lost 4 bases and J lost 4; bases outside the gene matches: 10. The CDR3 has 16 residues. CDR3 in DNA: TGCGCCAGCAGCCCGAAAGCGGCGGGAGGTTACAATGAGCAGTTCTTC. It yields the protein CASSPKAAGGYNEQFF. Full variable domain (rest looked up from reference TRBV5-1 and TRBJ2-1): KAGVTQTPRYLIKTRGQQVTLSCSPISGHRSVSWYQQTPGQGLQFLFEYFSETQRNKGNFPGRFSGRQFSNSRSEMNVSTLELGDSALYLCASSPKAAGGYNEQFFGPGTRLTVL.

The chain uses TRBV11-3 and TRBJ2-2, with 10 bases fitting TRBD2. Per germline, CDR1 SGHNT and CDR2 YENEEA. The CDR3 has 15 amino acids. The V and J ends lost 6 bases and 4 bases, in that order; junction bases with no gene match: 5. CDR3 coding DNA: TGTGCCAGCAGTCCAGGACTAGCGGCCACCGGGGAGCTGTTTTTT. It yields the protein CASSPGLAATGELFF.

This CDR3 is CASSQDVIGLGTSGNTIYF. The CDR3 coding sequence is TGCGCCAGCAGCCAAGATGTTATCGGGTTGGGGACTTCTGGAAACACCATATATTTT. The rearrangement links TRBV4-1 to TRBJ1-3; TRBD1 might be the D (5 bases). The CDR3 spans 19 residues. Germline V gene lookup returns CDR1 MGHRA and CDR2 YSYEKL. Deletions cut 0 bases from V and 1 base from J, with 19 bases between.

The rearrangement links TRBV2 to TRBJ1-6; possibly TRBD1 for D (5 bases). This CDR3 comprises 15 residues. The ends were cut back, 5 bases at V and 9 bases at J, with 17 bases in the middle. The germline CDR1 and CDR2 sequences are SNHLY and FYNNEI. Here the CDR3 reads CASSRDSLGGSPLHF. DNA for the CDR3: TGTGCCAGCAGTCGAGACAGCCTCGGGGGTTCACCCCTCCACTTT.

The chain is built from TRBV6-5 and TRBJ2-1, with D possibly TRBD2 on 6 matching bases. The V end was cut by 3 bases, the J end by 3 bases, with 9 bases between. The CDR3 runs to 14 residues. CDR1 MNHEY and CDR2 SVGAGI come from the germline V gene. CDR3 amino acids: CASSYREIYNEQFF. CDR3 nucleotides: TGTGCCAGCAGTTATCGGGAGATCTACAATGAGCAGTTCTTC.

CDR3 DNA: TGTGCCAGCACACTCCGGACAGACTATGGCTACACCTTC. The encoded protein is CASTLRTDYGYTF. The rearrangement uses TRBV28 and TRBJ1-2; TRBD1 is a possible D gene (6 bases). This CDR3 region has 13 residues. Trimming took off 7 bases at V and 3 bases at J, with 12 bases between the two ends. Germline V gene data show CDR1 as MDHEN and CDR2 as SYDVKM.

V usage is TRBV18 and J usage is TRBJ2-7, with a possible D match to TRBD2 (5 bases). Trimming shortened V by 1 base and J by 6 bases, and 7 bases separated the two germline ends. CDR1 is KGHSH and CDR2 is LQKENI in the germline V gene. This CDR3 is 12 amino acids long. The CDR3 nucleotides read TGTGCCAGCTCACCACGAGAGGGCGAGCAGTACTTC. It codes for CASSPREGEQYF.

The chain employs TRBV29-1 and TRBJ2-3; possible D gene TRBD2, 5 bases. CDR3 length equals 17 residues. Trimming removed 1 base from V and 0 bases from J, with 17 bases in between. Germline CDR1 SQVTM, CDR2 ANQGSEA. CDR3 sequence: CSVEVGRGSRSTDTQYF. CDR3 coding DNA: TGCAGCGTTGAAGTAGGTCGAGGGTCGAGGAGCACAGATACGCAGTATTTT.

The chain links TRBV28 to TRBJ2-7; 12 nucleotides agree with TRBD2. Germline V gives CDR1 MDHEN, CDR2 SYDVKM. CDR3 length equals 17 residues. V lost 5 bases and J lost 2; bases outside the gene matches: 10. DNA for the CDR3: TGTGCCAGCAGTCCGCGGGGACTAGCGGGCGGGACCTACGAGCAGTACTTC. It yields the protein CASSPRGLAGGTYEQYF.

The gene calls are TRBV6-1 and TRBJ2-2, with 7 bases matching TRBD1. The CDR3 length is 14 residues. CDR1 is MNHNS, CDR2 SASEGT, per germline. V lost 8 bases, J lost 9 bases, and 12 bases stayed unmatched. DNA for the CDR3: TGTGCCAGCCCCGATCCGGGACAGAAAAGGGAGCTGTTTTTT. It yields the protein CASPDPGQKRELFF.

The CDR3 sequence: CASSLGQGSTEAFF. CDR3 DNA: TGTGCCAGCAGCTTAGGGCAGGGGAGCACTGAAGCTTTCTTT. The chain joins TRBV7-6 to TRBJ1-1; tentative D call: TRBD1 (6 bases). The CDR3 has 14 residues. The V end lost 1 base, the J end lost 4 bases, and 10 bases lay between the germline ends. CDR1 is SGHVS and CDR2 is FNYEAQ in the germline V gene.

Here the CDR3 reads CASSPGLAVHNEQFF. The CDR3 coding sequence is TGTGCCAGCTCCCCTGGACTAGCGGTTCACAATGAGCAGTTCTTC. The chain couples TRBV18 to TRBJ2-1; 10 bases match TRBD2. The CDR3 consists of 15 residues. V was clipped by 6 bases and J by 5 bases; unmatched bases: 7. Germline CDR1 is KGHSH and CDR2 is LQKENI.

The V call is TRBV6-5, the J call TRBJ2-5; tentative D call: TRBD2 (5 bases). V lost 8 bases to trimming and J lost 2 bases, with 12 bases between them. This CDR3 comprises 13 residues. Germline CDR1 and CDR2: MNHEY and SVGAGI. The CDR3 region is CASGRKMQETQYF. CDR3 nucleotides: TGTGCCAGCGGGAGAAAGATGCAAGAGACCCAGTACTTC.

This clone was detected only a few times. The V and J genes are TRBV10-1 and TRBJ2-2; 7 bases match TRBD2. Germline-derived CDR1 and CDR2 are WNHNN and SYGVQD (reference sequence). CDR3 length equals 13 residues. With 2 bases clipped from V and 6 bases from J, the junction kept 0 bases outside the gene matches. CDR3 loop: CASSEREAGELFF. The CDR3 DNA sequence: TGCGCCAGCAGTGAGCGGGAGGCCGGGGAGCTGTTTTTT.

The chain has TRBV6-1 and TRBJ2-5, with D possibly TRBD1 on 5 matching bases. Gene TRBJ2-7 matches the end of the DNA better, so the J call may be wrong. Germline V lookup: CDR1 MNHNS, CDR2 SASEGT. The CDR3 extends over 15 amino acids. The CDR3 protein is CASSEALGLSYEQYF. CDR3 nucleotide sequence: TGTGCCAGCAGTGAAGCTTTGGGGCTCTCCTACGAGCAGTACTTC.

The chain employs TRBV9 and TRBJ2-2; 13 positions match TRBD2. V was clipped by 3 bases and J by 3 bases; unmatched bases: 8. The germline gives CDR1 SGDLS, CDR2 YYNGEE. The CDR3 runs to 18 residues. CDR3 loop: CASSETSGRLGDTGELFF. CDR3 DNA sequence: TGTGCCAGCAGCGAGACTAGCGGGAGGCTGGGGGACACCGGGGAGCTGTTTTTT.

The V gene is TRBV6-5, the J gene TRBJ1-2; D possibly corresponds to TRBD1 (6 bases). Looked up from germline, CDR1 is MNHEY and CDR2 is SVGAGI. The germline V and J ends were trimmed by 2 bases and 4 bases, with 8 bases remaining between them. The CDR3 length is 13 residues. CDR3 in amino acids: CASSYDRSYGYTF. CDR3 DNA: TGTGCCAGCAGTTACGACAGGAGCTATGGCTACACCTTC.

This clone came up a few times. V usage is TRBV5-1 and J usage is TRBJ1-1, with D tentatively TRBD1 (5 bases). CDR3 size: 15 residues. The germline V gene encodes CDR1 SGHRS and CDR2 YFSETQ. Trimming took off 2 bases at V and 3 bases at J, with 14 bases between the two ends. The CDR3 region has the DNA TGCGCCAGCAGCTTACGTCCAGGGTTGTACACTGAAGCTTTCTTT. This translates into CASSLRPGLYTEAFF.

This clone was counted at least ten times. The chain employs TRBV6-1 and TRBJ1-4; the D is unclear. V was shortened by 6 bases and J by 5 bases, with 13 bases between the two germline ends. Germline V gene data show CDR1 as MNHNS and CDR2 as SASEGT. This CDR3 region has 14 residues. The CDR3 DNA reads as TGTGCCAGCAGCGCAGTGATTGGCAATGAAAAACTGTTTTTT. Its protein is CASSAVIGNEKLFF.

J is TRBJ2-2 and V is TRBV6-4; TRBD1 matches 8 bases. There are 16 residues in the CDR3. CDR1 is MRHNA, CDR2 SNTAGT, per germline. The V and J ends lost 0 bases and 5 bases, in that order; junction bases with no gene match: 5. In DNA form, the CDR3 reads TGTGCCAGCAGTGACTCCGGCAGGGGGCTAACCGGGGAGCTGTTTTTT. The encoded protein is CASSDSGRGLTGELFF.

The V gene is TRBV28, the J gene TRBJ1-2, with D unclear. V was cut by 8 bases and J by 5 bases, with 21 bases left in between. Per germline, CDR1 MDHEN and CDR2 SYDVKM. CDR3 size: 15 residues. DNA for the CDR3: TGTGCCAGCGGTCGGCGGGGAGGGAAAGGATATGGCTACACCTTC. The encoded protein is CASGRRGGKGYGYTF.

V usage is TRBV7-2 and J usage is TRBJ2-1, with a tentative D call TRBD2 (5 bases). This CDR3 contains 12 residues. CDR1 is SGHTA, CDR2 FQGNSA, per germline. Trimming removed 7 bases at V and 3 bases at J, with 7 bases between. The CDR3 DNA follows: TGTGCCAGCACCGGGGACTACAATGAGCAGTTCTTC. This gives the protein CASTGDYNEQFF.

There are a few counts of this clone. The rearrangement joins TRBV21-1 to TRBJ1-3. TRBV21-1 is tagged as a pseudogene. This CDR3 comprises 16 residues. The CDR3 coding sequence is TGTGCCAGCAGCAAAGGGTTCGAGATCTCTGGAAACACCATATATTTT. Its translation: CASSKGFEISGNTIYF.

V gene TRBV6-4 combines with J gene TRBJ2-3; the match to TRBD2 covers 9 bases. Germline-derived CDR1 and CDR2 are MRHNA and SNTAGT. The CDR3 sequence is 15 residues long. Trimming at V came to 6 bases and at J to 0 bases, leaving 4 bases not matched to a gene. The CDR3 reads CASRPTSGSTDTQYF. The CDR3 bases are TGTGCCAGCAGACCTACTAGCGGGAGCACAGATACGCAGTATTTT.

The CDR3 bases are TGTGCCAGCTCACCACCGTACGGGAGGAGCCCAGATACGCAGTATTTT. Amino acid sequence: CASSPPYGRSPDTQYF. The chain uses TRBV18 and TRBJ2-3, with 7 bases that match TRBD2. The CDR3 has 16 residues. The V gene's germline CDR1 is KGHSH and CDR2 LQKENI. J was trimmed by 4 bases and V by 0 bases; bases with no gene match: 7.

This clone was counted a few times. The chain links TRBV18 to TRBJ2-3, with 10 positions matching TRBD2. The germline gives CDR1 KGHSH, CDR2 LQKENI. The CDR3 is 19 amino acids. The J segment lost 2 bases and the V segment lost 0 bases, leaving 11 bases of the junction unmatched. CDR3 DNA: TGTGCCAGCTCACCACCCCCCAGCGTGACTAGCGGGTACACAGATACGCAGTATTTT. Translating gives CASSPPPSVTSGYTDTQYF.

The chain employs TRBV2 and TRBJ2-7; D may be TRBD1 (6 bases). The CDR3 totals 17 residues. The V end lost 6 bases, the J end lost 3 bases, and 24 bases lay between the germline ends. Germline CDR1 is SNHLY and CDR2 is FYNNEI. The CDR3 reads CASREMTGRWEFYEQYF. CDR3 in DNA: TGTGCCAGCAGGGAGATGACAGGCCGTTGGGAGTTCTACGAGCAGTACTTC.

This chain links TRBV27 with TRBJ2-7, with D possibly matching TRBD1 (6 bases). The CDR3 sequence is 13 residues long. V lost 4 bases and J lost 1, with 8 bases in between. Germline V gene lookup returns CDR1 MNHEY and CDR2 SMNVEV (reference sequence). The DNA for the CDR3 is TGTGCCAGCAGTTGGGGGCAGTCCTACGAGCAGTACTTC. It specifies CASSWGQSYEQYF.

The chain uses TRBV5-1 and TRBJ2-2, with D uncertain. This CDR3 has 15 residues. V gave up 4 bases and J gave up 5 bases, with 15 bases separating them. Germline V gene lookup returns CDR1 SGHRS and CDR2 YFSETQ. In nucleotides, the CDR3 is TGCGCCAGCAGCCTCCCAACTCAACGGACCGGGGAGCTGTTTTTT. This translates into CASSLPTQRTGELFF.